Each of the 26 T cell receptor beta chains below was sequenced from the same sample in a study of T cell responses to AZD1222 COVID-19 vaccine. Libraries were prepared by immunoSEQ multiplex PCR; TCRdb keeps only in-frame clonotypes and omits some of them. This sample's clone table lists over 130,000 clones. Specimen: peripheral blood. These receptors were taken from an adult in good health.

The CDR3 loop is CASGSPGTTNTGELFF. The DNA of the CDR3 is TGTGCTAGTGGTTCCCCCGGGACAACCAACACCGGGGAGCTGTTTTTT. This sequence joins TRBV12-5 and TRBJ2-2, with D maybe TRBD1 (6 bases). Trimming took off 4 bases at V and 2 bases at J, with 14 bases between the two ends. The CDR3 has 16 amino acids. CDR1 LGHNT and CDR2 FRNRAP come from the germline V gene.

The V gene is TRBV5-1, the J gene TRBJ2-7; 7 positions agree with TRBD1. Germline loops: CDR1 SGHRS, CDR2 YFSETQ. CDR3 length: 14 amino acids. V lost 3 bases and J lost 3; bases outside the gene matches: 6. CDR3 sequence: CASSSDRVVYEQYF. CDR3 bases: TGCGCCAGCAGCTCCGACAGGGTGGTCTACGAGCAGTACTTC.

The chain couples TRBV9 to TRBJ2-2; D not certain. In germline, CDR1 is SGDLS, CDR2 YYNGEE. Trimming left V 0 bases short and J 7 bases short, with 10 bases between. This CDR3 is 14 amino acids long. The CDR3 spells CASSVASGRGELFF. CDR3 bases: TGTGCCAGCAGCGTAGCGTCGGGCCGCGGGGAGCTGTTTTTT.

In nucleotides, the CDR3 is TGTGCCAGCACGACAGGGGGAAGGTCACCCCTCCACTTT. Its protein is CASTTGGRSPLHF. This chain uses TRBV6-5 with TRBJ1-6, with 9 bases identical to TRBD1. The CDR3 sequence is 13 residues long. Germline CDR1 MNHEY, CDR2 SVGAGI. V was clipped by 7 bases and J by 10 bases; unmatched bases: 5.

The chain joins TRBV3-1 (or the pseudogene TRBV3-2) to TRBJ2-1; 7 bases line up with TRBD1. Germline V gives CDR1 LGHDT, CDR2 YNNKEL (reference sequence). The CDR3 sequence is 17 residues long. V lost 3 bases to trimming and J lost 0 bases; unmatched junction nucleotides: 8. In DNA form, the CDR3 reads TGTGCCAGCAGCCACTGGACAGGCCCTCACTCCTACAATGAGCAGTTCTTC. It encodes CASSHWTGPHSYNEQFF.

The chain uses TRBV4-1 and TRBJ2-7, with TRBD1 matching 8 bases. Germline assignment: CDR1 MGHRA and CDR2 YSYEKL. The CDR3 extends over 15 amino acids. V lost 3 bases to trimming and J lost 4 bases; unmatched junction nucleotides: 8. The CDR3 DNA follows: TGCGCCAGCAGCCACCCAGGACAGGGCGCATACGAGCAGTACTTC. Translating it yields CASSHPGQGAYEQYF.

The rearrangement uses TRBV28 and TRBJ2-3, with D perhaps matching TRBD1 or TRBD2 (5 bases each). Germline values: CDR1 MDHEN, CDR2 SYDVKM. V lost 3 bases to trimming and J lost 2 bases, with 18 bases between them. The CDR3 length is 17 residues. The CDR3 sequence: CASSFPTGPSYTDTQYF. In DNA, the CDR3 is TGTGCCAGCAGTTTCCCTACGGGACCTAGCTACACAGATACGCAGTATTTT. Full variable domain (missing parts from reference TRBV28 and TRBJ2-3): DVKVTQSSRYLVKRTGEKVFLECVQDMDHENMFWYRQDPGLGLRLIYFSYDVKMKEKGDIPEGYSVSREKKERFSLILESASTNQTSMYLCASSFPTGPSYTDTQYFGPGTRLTVL.

This CDR3 reads CASTRQGFNEQFF. The CDR3 bases are TGTGCCAGTACCCGCCAGGGTTTCAATGAGCAGTTCTTC. This chain uses TRBV19 with TRBJ2-1, with D possibly being TRBD1 (5 bases). V lost 7 bases and J 6 bases, leaving 13 bases between the germline ends. Germline values: CDR1 LNHDA, CDR2 SQIVND (reference sequence). The CDR3 has 13 residues. Looking up the rest from reference TRBV19 and TRBJ2-1 gives the full variable domain: DGGITQSPKYLFRKEGQNVTLSCEQNLNHDAMYWYRQDPGQGLRLIYYSQIVNDFQKGDIAEGYSVSREKKESFPLTVTSAQKNPTAFYLCASTRQGFNEQFFGPGTRLTVL.

The chain recombines TRBV7-6 with TRBJ2-6; D gene ambiguous. The V gene's germline CDR1 is SGHVS and CDR2 FNYEAQ. Trimming removed 1 base from V and 4 bases from J, with 8 bases in between. The CDR3 contains 15 residues. CDR3 sequence reads: CASSLGVDGANVLTF. The CDR3, as DNA: TGTGCCAGCAGCTTAGGCGTGGACGGGGCCAACGTCCTGACTTTC.

The chain joins TRBV18 to TRBJ1-2; 10 positions agree with TRBD1. V shed 3 bases and J 3 bases; nucleotides not matched to a gene: 4. The germline V gene has CDR1 KGHSH and CDR2 LQKENI. The CDR3 consists of 15 residues. DNA for the CDR3: TGTGCCAGCTCACCCGACAGGGGGCAACACTATGGCTACACCTTC. Its protein product is CASSPDRGQHYGYTF.

The chain is built from TRBV11-2 and TRBJ1-5; unclear D gene. V lost 1 base and J lost 0, with 7 bases in between. The CDR3 runs to 15 residues. Germline V gene sequence: CDR1 SGHAT, CDR2 FQNNGV. Here the CDR3 DNA reads TGTGCCAGCAGCTTAGGGCCTAATAGCAATCAGCCCCAGCATTTT. This sequence encodes CASSLGPNSNQPQHF.

The chain uses TRBV27 and TRBJ2-5; 15 bases align to TRBD2. This CDR3 comprises 18 residues. The V gene's germline CDR1 is MNHEY and CDR2 SMNVEV (reference sequence). After removal of 4 bases from V and 5 bases from J, the junction contained 11 bases not matched to a gene. CDR3 in amino acids: CASSSLRTSGGARETQYF. CDR3 nucleotide sequence: TGTGCCAGCAGTTCCCTCCGGACTAGCGGGGGGGCCAGGGAGACCCAGTACTTC.

The chain is built from TRBV4-1 and TRBJ1-2; possible D gene TRBD1, 6 bases. V lost 1 base and J lost 3, with 12 bases in between. The V gene's germline CDR1 is MGHRA and CDR2 YSYEKL. The CDR3 is 15 residues long. The DNA for the CDR3 is TGCGCCAGCAGCCAAGGCACAGGGCCGTACTATGGCTACACCTTC. It is translated as CASSQGTGPYYGYTF.

This chain uses TRBV5-1 with TRBJ1-4; the match to TRBD1 covers 7 bases. The germline gives CDR1 SGHRS, CDR2 YFSETQ. The CDR3 loop spans 14 amino acids. Unmatched junction bases numbered 4, after V lost 0 bases and J lost 8 bases. This chain's CDR3 is CASSLGGGEEKLFF. The CDR3 DNA is TGCGCCAGCAGCTTGGGAGGGGGCGAGGAAAAACTGTTTTTT.

Concerning this clone: The sample holds other DNA sequences that translate to the same CDR3. The chain combines TRBV9 with TRBJ1-2, with 7 positions matching TRBD1. Looked up from germline, CDR1 is SGDLS and CDR2 is YYNGEE. The CDR3 is 14 residues long. V was pared by 4 bases and J by 1 base, with 4 bases of the junction left unmatched. In nucleotides, the CDR3 is TGTGCCAGCAGCAGCGGACAGGTTAACTATGGCTACACCTTC. Encoded protein: CASSSGQVNYGYTF. Full variable domain (remainder filled in from reference TRBV9 and TRBJ1-2): DSGVTQTPKHLITATGQRVTLRCSPRSGDLSVYWYQQSLDQGLQFLIQYYNGEERAKGNILERFSAQQFPDLHSELNLSSLELGDSALYFCASSSGQVNYGYTFGSGTRLTVV.

V is TRBV7-9 and J is TRBJ1-1; no clear D gene. In germline, CDR1 is SEHNR, CDR2 FQNEAQ (reference sequence). The CDR3 contains 14 residues. V was pared by 4 bases and J by 1 base, with 10 bases between. CDR3 sequence: CASSSTQWNTEAFF. As DNA, the CDR3 is TGTGCCAGCAGCTCAACCCAATGGAACACTGAAGCTTTCTTT.

The chain links TRBV6-5 to TRBJ1-1; possible D gene TRBD1, 6 bases. The germline V gene has CDR1 MNHEY and CDR2 SVGAGI. The V gene lost 2 bases and the J gene lost 6 bases, with 16 bases spanning the gap. CDR3 size: 15 residues. CDR3 sequence: CASSYTPEGDSEAFF. Here the CDR3 DNA reads TGTGCCAGCAGTTACACCCCCGAGGGGGACTCTGAAGCTTTCTTT.

In regard to this clone: The junction and the germline gene differ at one end; a read error may be behind it. The chain is built from TRBV19 and TRBJ1-1; D possibly corresponds to TRBD1 (6 bases). The V gene's germline CDR1 is LNHDA and CDR2 SQIVND (reference sequence). The CDR3 has 15 residues. The CDR3 bases are TGTGCCAGTAGTATCCCAGGAGGGGGGAACACTGAAGGTTTCTTT. This codes for CASSIPGGGNTEGFF. Full variable domain (outside the CDR3, taken from reference TRBV19 and TRBJ1-1): DGGITQSPKYLFRKEGQNVTLSCEQNLNHDAMYWYRQDPGQGLRLIYYSQIVNDFQKGDIAEGYSVSREKKESFPLTVTSAQKNPTAFYLCASSIPGGGNTEGFFGQGTRLTVV.

This chain links TRBV18 with TRBJ2-7; 12 bases are a match to TRBD1. Per the germline V gene, CDR1 is KGHSH and CDR2 is LQKENI. V was clipped by 4 bases and J by 6 bases; unmatched bases: 4. The CDR3 consists of 14 residues. Here the CDR3 reads CASSLRGQGAEQYF. The CDR3 DNA sequence: TGTGCCAGCTCACTGAGGGGACAGGGGGCCGAGCAGTACTTC.

By frequency, this clone is medium-sized (0.01 to 0.1%). V usage is TRBV4-3 and J usage is TRBJ2-7; the match to TRBD1 covers 8 bases. CDR1 and CDR2 (germline): LGHNA, YSLEER. The CDR3 runs 16 residues. J was trimmed by 5 bases and V by 0 bases; bases with no gene match: 9. CDR3 sequence reads: CASSQEIVTGVDEQYF. The CDR3 coding sequence is TGCGCCAGCAGCCAAGAGATAGTGACAGGGGTGGACGAGCAGTACTTC.

The rearrangement uses TRBV6-6 and TRBJ2-1, with TRBD2 matching 11 bases. V trimming: 6 bases; J trimming: 8 bases; junction bases outside the gene matches: 9. Looked up from germline, CDR1 is MNHNY and CDR2 is SVGAGI (reference sequence). The CDR3 sequence is 15 residues long. DNA for the CDR3: TGTGCCAGCAGCTACACTAGCGGGGGAACGCATGAGCAGTTCTTC. This translates into CASSYTSGGTHEQFF.

This chain links TRBV29-1 with TRBJ1-1, with D tentatively TRBD1 (5 bases). The CDR3 extends over 13 amino acids. Trimming removed 6 bases from V and 2 bases from J, with 13 bases in between. Germline assignment: CDR1 SQVTM and CDR2 ANQGSEA. CDR3: CSVRVPPNTEAFF. The CDR3, as DNA: TGCAGCGTCAGGGTACCACCCAACACTGAAGCTTTCTTT. The full variable domain, its missing parts supplied by reference TRBV29-1 and TRBJ1-1, is SAVISQKPSRDICQRGTSLTIQCQVDSQVTMMFWYRQQPGQSLTLIATANQGSEATYESGFVIDKFPISRPNLTFSTLTVSNMSPEDSSIYLCSVRVPPNTEAFFGQGTRLTVV.

The chain couples TRBV6-5 to TRBJ2-3; D might be TRBD1 or TRBD2, each matching 5 bases. Trimming left V 2 bases short and J 6 bases short, with 12 bases between. The CDR3 length is 14 residues. The germline gives CDR1 MNHEY, CDR2 SVGAGI. The CDR3 region has the DNA TGTGCCAGCAGTTACCGGCTAGCAGGGGATACGCAGTATTTT. The encoded protein is CASSYRLAGDTQYF.

This chain connects TRBV6-5 to TRBJ1-4, with D possibly matching TRBD1 (5 bases). The CDR3 runs 15 residues. Between the trimmed V and J ends, which lost 6 bases and 9 bases, there was a span of 20 bases. Germline V lookup: CDR1 MNHEY, CDR2 SVGAGI. The CDR3 sequence: CASRDTELVGKKLFF. The CDR3 DNA reads as TGTGCCAGCAGGGACACAGAGCTTGTCGGGAAAAAACTGTTTTTT.

This chain joins TRBV19 and TRBJ1-2; TRBD1 matches 10 bases. The V gene end was trimmed by 7 bases and the J gene end by 4 bases; junction bases not matched to a gene: 6. The CDR3 covers 14 residues. Germline loops: CDR1 LNHDA, CDR2 SQIVND (reference sequence). As DNA, the CDR3 is TGTGCCAGTAATAAGGGACAGGGGAGCTATGGCTACACCTTC. Amino acids: CASNKGQGSYGYTF.

The chain has TRBV28 and TRBJ2-7; D is possibly TRBD2 (6 bases). Trimming stripped 7 bases from V and 3 bases from J, with 22 bases between. Germline values: CDR1 MDHEN, CDR2 SYDVKM. This CDR3 is built from 16 residues. In nucleotides, the CDR3 is TGTGCCAGCAACTCTAGGGCGGGCGGGGCCGGCTACGAGCAGTACTTC. Its translation is CASNSRAGGAGYEQYF. Looking up the rest from reference TRBV28 and TRBJ2-7 gives the full variable domain: DVKVTQSSRYLVKRTGEKVFLECVQDMDHENMFWYRQDPGLGLRLIYFSYDVKMKEKGDIPEGYSVSREKKERFSLILESASTNQTSMYLCASNSRAGGAGYEQYFGPGTRLTVT.